This T cell receptor beta chain is drawn from a study of PD-1 blockade in classical Hodgkin lymphoma. Study-wide context: Nivolumab 3 mg/kg was given intravenously every 2 weeks. Notes on the study in general: According to reports, newly diagnosed patients had lower baseline TCR diversity than healthy donors, and relapsed/refractory patients had lower baseline TCR diversity still. Nivolumab initiated under 1 year post-ASCT led to patient exclusion.

This clone has only one observation. Its antigen is unidentified. CDR1 and CDR2 (germline): MNHEY, SVGAGI. Germline trimming cut 6 bases from V and 0 bases from J; bases unmatched to any gene: 3. This CDR3 has 14 residues. Produced via immunoSEQ multiplex PCR; TCRdb's table is partial and in-frame only. This sample carries tens of thousands of clones, nearly 90% of them seen once, and the ten largest clones take around 8.1%. The time point was: cycle 4 day 1 (C4D1), after 6 weeks of nivolumab. Each patient relapsed following autologous stem cell transplantation, and prior brentuximab vedotin exposure differed.

The receptor was derived from a human donor with classical Hodgkin lymphoma. The rearrangement uses TRBV6-5 and TRBJ2-5, with 8 bases fitting TRBD1. The sequencing used peripheral blood mononuclear cells (PBMCs), collected before the fourth cycle of nivolumab. CDR3 in amino acids: CASRMDRDQETQYF. The CDR3 DNA reads as TGTGCCAGCAGGATGGACAGGGACCAAGAGACCCAGTACTTC.